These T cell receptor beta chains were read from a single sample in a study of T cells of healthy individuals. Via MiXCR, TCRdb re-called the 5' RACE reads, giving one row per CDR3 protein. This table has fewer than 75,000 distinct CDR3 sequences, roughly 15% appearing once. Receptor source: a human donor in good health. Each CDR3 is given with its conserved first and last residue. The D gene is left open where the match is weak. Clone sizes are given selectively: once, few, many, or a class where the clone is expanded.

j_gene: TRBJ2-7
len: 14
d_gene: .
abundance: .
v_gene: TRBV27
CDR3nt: TGTGCCAGCAGTTTATCGGCTCCGTCTTACGAGCAGTACTTC
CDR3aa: CASSLSAPSYEQYF

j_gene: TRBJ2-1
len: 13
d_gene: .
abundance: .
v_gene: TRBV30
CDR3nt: TGTGCCTGGAGTCTCTCTAGCATGGATGAGCAGTTCTTC
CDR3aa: CAWSLSSMDEQFF

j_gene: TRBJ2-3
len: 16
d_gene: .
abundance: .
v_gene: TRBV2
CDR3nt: TGTGCCAGCAGAGCTGGGACCGGGCGGGGCACAGATACGCAGTGTTTT
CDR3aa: CASRAGTGRGTDTQCF

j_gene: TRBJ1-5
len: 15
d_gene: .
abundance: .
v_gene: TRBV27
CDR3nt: TGTGCCAGCACCCGAACGGGGGCAAGGAATCAGCCCCAGCATTTT
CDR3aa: CASTRTGARNQPQHF

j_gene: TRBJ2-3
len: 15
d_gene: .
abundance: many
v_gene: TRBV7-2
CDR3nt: TGTGCCAGCAGCTTAGACAGTTCTAGCACAGATACGCAGTATTTT
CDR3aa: CASSLDSSSTDTQYF

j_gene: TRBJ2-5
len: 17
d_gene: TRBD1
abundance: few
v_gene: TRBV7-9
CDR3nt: TGTGCCAGCAGCTTAGCCTCAGGGGGCGCGGGGCAAGAGACCCAGTACTTC
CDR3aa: CASSLASGGAGQETQYF

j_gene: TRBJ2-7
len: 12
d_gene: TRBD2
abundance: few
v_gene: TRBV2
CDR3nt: TGTGCCAGCAGGTGGGGAGGGAACGAGCAGTACTTC
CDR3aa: CASRWGGNEQYF

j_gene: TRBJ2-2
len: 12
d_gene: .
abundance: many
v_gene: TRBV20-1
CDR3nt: TGCAGTGCTACGATTTGGAGCGGGGAGCTGTTTTTT
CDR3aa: CSATIWSGELFF

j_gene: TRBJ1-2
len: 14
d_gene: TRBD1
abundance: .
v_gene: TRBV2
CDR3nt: TGTGCCAGCAGCTTGGGACAGGGGTTGAGCGGCTACACCTTC
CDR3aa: CASSLGQGLSGYTF

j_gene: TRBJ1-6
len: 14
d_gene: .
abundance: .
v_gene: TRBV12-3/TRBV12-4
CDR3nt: TGTGCCAGCAGTTTGCACGGCGAGAGTTCACCCCTCCACTTT
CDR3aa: CASSLHGESSPLHF

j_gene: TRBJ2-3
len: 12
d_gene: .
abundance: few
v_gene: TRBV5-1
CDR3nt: TGCGCCAGCAGCCTTCTGACAGATACGCAGTATTTT
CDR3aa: CASSLLTDTQYF

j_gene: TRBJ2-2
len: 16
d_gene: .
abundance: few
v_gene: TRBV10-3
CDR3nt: TGTGCCACCCGACCGGATCAGGGGGGAAACACCGGGGAGCTGTTTTTT
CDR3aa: CATRPDQGGNTGELFF

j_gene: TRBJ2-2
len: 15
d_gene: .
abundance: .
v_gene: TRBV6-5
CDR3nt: TGTGCCAGCAGTTACACACTAGGGAGCACCGGGGAGCTGTTTTTT
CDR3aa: CASSYTLGSTGELFF

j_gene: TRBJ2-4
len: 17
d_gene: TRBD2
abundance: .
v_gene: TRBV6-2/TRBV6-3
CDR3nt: TGTGCCAGCAGTTACCTATCGCTAGCGGGAGGTATGGACATTCAGTACTTC
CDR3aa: CASSYLSLAGGMDIQYF

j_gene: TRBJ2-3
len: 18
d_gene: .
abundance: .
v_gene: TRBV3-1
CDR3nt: TGTGCCAGCAGCCCTACCTTTGGCGATATCTGGGGCACAGATACGCAGTATTTT
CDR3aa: CASSPTFGDIWGTDTQYF

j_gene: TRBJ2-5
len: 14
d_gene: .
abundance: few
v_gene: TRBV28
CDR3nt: TGTGCCAGCAGTGCTAGACAGTGGGGGGAGACCCAGTACTTC
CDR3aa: CASSARQWGETQYF

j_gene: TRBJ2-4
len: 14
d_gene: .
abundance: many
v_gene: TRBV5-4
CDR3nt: TGTGCCAGCAGCGATGGGGCGGCCAAAAACATTCAGTACTTC
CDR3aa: CASSDGAAKNIQYF

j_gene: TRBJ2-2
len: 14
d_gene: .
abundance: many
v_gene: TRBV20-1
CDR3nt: TGCAGTGCTAGAGCTCCCCGAGGCACCGGGGAGCTGTTTTTT
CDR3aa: CSARAPRGTGELFF

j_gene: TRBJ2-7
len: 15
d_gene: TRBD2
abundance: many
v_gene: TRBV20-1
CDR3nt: TGCAGTGCTAGAGATATTACTAGCGGGAGCTACGAGCAGTACTTC
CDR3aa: CSARDITSGSYEQYF

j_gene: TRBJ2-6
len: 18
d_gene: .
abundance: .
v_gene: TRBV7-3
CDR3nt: TGTGCCAGCAGCTTATTAGATACGGAGCACTCTGGGGCCAACGTCCTGACTTTC
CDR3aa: CASSLLDTEHSGANVLTF

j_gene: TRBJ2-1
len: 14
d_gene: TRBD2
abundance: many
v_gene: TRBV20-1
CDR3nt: TGCAGTGCTAGAGAAAGCGGGGGGGCCCATGAGCAGTTCTTC
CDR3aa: CSARESGGAHEQFF

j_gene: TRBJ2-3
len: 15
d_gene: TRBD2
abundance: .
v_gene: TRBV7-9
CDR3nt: TGTACCAGCAGCCTTACTAGCGGGGGTAGAGATACGCAGTATTTT
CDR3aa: CTSSLTSGGRDTQYF

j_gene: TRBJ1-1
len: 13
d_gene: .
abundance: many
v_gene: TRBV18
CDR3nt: TGTGCCAGCTTAATACAGGGCTGGACTGAAGCTTTCTTT
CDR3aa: CASLIQGWTEAFF

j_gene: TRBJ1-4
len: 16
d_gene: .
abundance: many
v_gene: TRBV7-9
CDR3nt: TGTGCCAGCAGCCACAGAGCAGGAGCAACTAATGAAAAACTGTTTTTT
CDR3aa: CASSHRAGATNEKLFF

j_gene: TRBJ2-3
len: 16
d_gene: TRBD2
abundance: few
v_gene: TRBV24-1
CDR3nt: TGTGCCACCAGTGACTCCTCGGCGGGAGGAATAGATACGCAGTATTTT
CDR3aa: CATSDSSAGGIDTQYF

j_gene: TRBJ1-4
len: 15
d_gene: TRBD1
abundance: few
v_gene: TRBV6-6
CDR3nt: TGTGCCAGCAGTTACCCGGGACAGGGCGAGGAAAAACTGTTTTTT
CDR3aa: CASSYPGQGEEKLFF

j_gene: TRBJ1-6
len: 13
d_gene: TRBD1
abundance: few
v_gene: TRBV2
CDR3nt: TGTGCCAGCAGGGACAGGGGGAATTCACCCCTCCACTTT
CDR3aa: CASRDRGNSPLHF

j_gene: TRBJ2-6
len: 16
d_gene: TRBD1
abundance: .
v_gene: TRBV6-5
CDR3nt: TGTGCCAGCTCGCAGACAGGGGGGACAGGGGCCAACGTCCTGACTTTC
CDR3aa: CASSQTGGTGANVLTF

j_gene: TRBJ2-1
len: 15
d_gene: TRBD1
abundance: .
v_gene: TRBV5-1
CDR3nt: TGCGCCAGCAGCCGGGGGGACAGGGAGTTCAATGAGCAGTTCTTC
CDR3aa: CASSRGDREFNEQFF

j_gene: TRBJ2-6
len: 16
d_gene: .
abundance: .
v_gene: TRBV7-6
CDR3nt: TGTGCCAGCAGCTTAGCGGGGGGAACTGGGGCCAACGTCCTGACTTTC
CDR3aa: CASSLAGGTGANVLTF

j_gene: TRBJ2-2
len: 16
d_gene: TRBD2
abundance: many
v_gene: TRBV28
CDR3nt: TGTGCCAGCAGTTCCCAAGGTCTTGGACTAGCGGGGGCCGAGCTTTTT
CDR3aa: CASSSQGLGLAGAELF

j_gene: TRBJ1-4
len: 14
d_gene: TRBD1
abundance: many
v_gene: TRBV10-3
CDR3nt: TGTGCCATCAGTGGGGGGACAGGGAATGAAAAACTGTTTTTT
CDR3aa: CAISGGTGNEKLFF

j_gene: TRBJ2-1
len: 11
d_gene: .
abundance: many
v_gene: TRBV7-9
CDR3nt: TGTGCCAGCCCCCGCATCGATGAGCAGTTCTTC
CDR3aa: CASPRIDEQFF

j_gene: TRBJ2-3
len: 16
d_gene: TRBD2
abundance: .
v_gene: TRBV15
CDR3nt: TGTGCCACCAGCAGAGACCGACTAGCGGGCACAGATACGCAGTATTTT
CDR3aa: CATSRDRLAGTDTQYF